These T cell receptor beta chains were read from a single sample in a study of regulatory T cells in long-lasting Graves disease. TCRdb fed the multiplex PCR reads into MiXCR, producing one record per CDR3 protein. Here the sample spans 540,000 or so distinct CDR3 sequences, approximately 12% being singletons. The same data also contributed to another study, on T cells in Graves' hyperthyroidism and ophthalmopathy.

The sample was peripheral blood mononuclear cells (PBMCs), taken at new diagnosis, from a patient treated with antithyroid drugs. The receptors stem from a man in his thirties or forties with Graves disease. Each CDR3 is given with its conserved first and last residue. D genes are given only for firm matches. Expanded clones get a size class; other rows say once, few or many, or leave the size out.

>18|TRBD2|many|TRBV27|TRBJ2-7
TGTGCCAGCGGGAGGACTAGCGGGAGCAGCTCCCACCCCTACGAGCAGTACTTC
CASGRTSGSSSHPYEQYF
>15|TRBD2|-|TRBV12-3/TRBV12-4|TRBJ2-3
TGTGCCAGCAGCCTGACTAGCTGGAGCACAGATACGCAGTATTTT
CASSLTSWSTDTQYF
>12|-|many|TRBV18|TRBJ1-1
TGTGCCAGCTCACCACTTATATTCGGAGCTTTCTTT
CASSPLIFGAFF
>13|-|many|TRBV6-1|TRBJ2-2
TGTGCCAGCAGACGAACAGGGAACGGGGAGCTGTTTTTT
CASRRTGNGELFF
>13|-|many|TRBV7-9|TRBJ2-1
TGTGCCAGCAGCTTAGTGGGTAGCAATGAGCAGTTCTTC
CASSLVGSNEQFF
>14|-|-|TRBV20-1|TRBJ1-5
TGCAGTGCTAGAGATAAGAGGGAGGCGCAGCCCCAGCATTTT
CSARDKREAQPQHF
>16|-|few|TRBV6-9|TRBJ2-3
TGTGCCAGCAGTTACTCCGTATCCCCGAACACAGATACGCAGTATTTT
CASSYSVSPNTDTQYF
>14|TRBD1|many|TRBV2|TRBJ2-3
TGTGCCAGCAGTGAATCAGGGGGCGAAGATACGCAGTATTTT
CASSESGGEDTQYF
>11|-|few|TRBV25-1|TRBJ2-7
TGTGCCAGCAGTGAGTCGGAGGGGCAGTACTTC
CASSESEGQYF
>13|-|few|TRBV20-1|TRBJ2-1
TGCAGTGCTAGAGATGGGGGGAACAATGAGCAGTTCTTC
CSARDGGNNEQFF
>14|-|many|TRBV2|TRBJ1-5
TGTGCCAGCAGTGAACTACGGGGTAATCAGCCCCAGCATTTT
CASSELRGNQPQHF
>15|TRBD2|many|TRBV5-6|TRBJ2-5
TGTGCCAGCAGCCGACGGGGGGGAAGCCGGGAGACCCAGTACTTC
CASSRRGGSRETQYF
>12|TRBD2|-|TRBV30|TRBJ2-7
TGTGCCTGGAGTGGCGGGAGATACGAGCAGTACTTC
CAWSGGRYEQYF
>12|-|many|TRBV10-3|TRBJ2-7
TGTGCCATCACTGCCGGAGACTACGAGCAGTACTTC
CAITAGDYEQYF
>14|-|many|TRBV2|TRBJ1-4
TGTGCCAGCAGTCCCGGGACCTTTGCCGAAAAACTGTTTTTT
CASSPGTFAEKLFF
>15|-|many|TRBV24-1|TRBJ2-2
TGTGCCACCAGTGATCCCACAGAGAACACCGGGGAGCTGTTTTTT
CATSDPTENTGELFF
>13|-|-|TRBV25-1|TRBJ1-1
TGTGCCAGCAGTCCACAGGGCTGGACTGAAGCTTTCTTT
CASSPQGWTEAFF
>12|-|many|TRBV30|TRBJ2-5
TGTGCCTGGAGTGTACTTTTAGAGACCCAGTACTTC
CAWSVLLETQYF
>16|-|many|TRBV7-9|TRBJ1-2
TGTGCCAGCAGTTTCACCGTACAGGCGGGGTCCTATGGCTACACCTTC
CASSFTVQAGSYGYTF
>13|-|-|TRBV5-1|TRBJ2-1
TGCGCCAGCAGCTTACTTCAAGGCAATGAGCAGTTCTTC
CASSLLQGNEQFF
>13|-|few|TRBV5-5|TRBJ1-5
TGTGCCAGCAGCTGGAGCGGAAATCAGCCCCAGCATTTT
CASSWSGNQPQHF
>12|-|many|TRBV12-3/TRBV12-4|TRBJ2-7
TGTGCCAGCAGTATGGCCGCGGGCGAGCAGTACTTC
CASSMAAGEQYF
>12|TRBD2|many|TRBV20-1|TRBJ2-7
TGCAGTGCGGGACTAGCGGACTACGAGCAGTACTTC
CSAGLADYEQYF
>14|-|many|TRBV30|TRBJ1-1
TGTGCCTGGAGTTCGTGGGGAGGGGACACTGAAGCTTTCTTT
CAWSSWGGDTEAFF
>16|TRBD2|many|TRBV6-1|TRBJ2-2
TGTGCCAGCAAGAGGGACCTAGCGGACAACACCGGGGAGCTGTTTTTT
CASKRDLADNTGELFF
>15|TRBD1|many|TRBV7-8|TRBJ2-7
TGTGCCAGCAGCCAGGGACAGGTTATCCACTACGAGCAGTACTTC
CASSQGQVIHYEQYF
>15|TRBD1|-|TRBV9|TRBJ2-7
TGTGCCAGCAGCGTCTCCCCCGACAGGGTGTACGAGCAGTACTTC
CASSVSPDRVYEQYF
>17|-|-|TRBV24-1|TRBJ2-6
TGTGCCACCGAAAAGGGCGGGATCGACTCTGGGGCCAACGTCCTGACTTTC
CATEKGGIDSGANVLTF
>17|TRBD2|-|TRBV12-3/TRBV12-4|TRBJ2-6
TGTGCCAGCAGTTGGGGACTAGACAGCTCTGCGGCCAACGTCCTGACTTTC
CASSWGLDSSAANVLTF